What follows are 29 T cell receptor beta chains derived from one specimen sequenced in a study of graft-versus-host responses after intestinal transplantation. Method: immunoSEQ multiplex PCR; TCRdb's copy keeps in-frame clones and lacks some. The table lists 23,000 or so clones, approximately 40% of them singletons. This specimen was alloreactive CD4+ T cells from a mixed lymphocyte reaction culture, taken before intestinal transplant. Noted subset: CFSE-low proliferating T cells sorted from roughly six-day pre-transplant mixed lymphocyte reaction (GvH or HvG direction). All receptors derive from a human patient who received an intestinal transplant.

This CDR3 is CASSLGQRGGRETQYF. Here the CDR3 DNA reads TGTGCCAGCAGCCTAGGACAGCGGGGGGGCCGGGAGACCCAGTACTTC. The chain links TRBV5-8 to TRBJ2-5; TRBD2 agrees at 10 bases. There are 16 residues in the CDR3. Trimming cost V 4 bases and J 5 bases; bases outside gene matches: 11. Germline lookup yields CDR1 SGHTS and CDR2 YDEGEE.

In its sample, this clone was seen a few times. The V call is TRBV18, the J call TRBJ2-3; D is unclear. Per germline, CDR1 KGHSH and CDR2 LQKENI. The V gene lost 3 bases and the J gene lost 0 bases, with 13 bases spanning the gap. This CDR3 is built from 16 residues. CDR3 region: CASSPTRRRSTDTQYF. In DNA form, the CDR3 reads TGTGCCAGCTCACCCACCAGAAGGCGGAGCACAGATACGCAGTATTTT.

The CDR3 here is CAWSPILFKETQYF. The CDR3 DNA reads as TGTGCCTGGAGCCCTATCTTGTTCAAAGAGACCCAGTACTTC. This sequence joins TRBV30 and TRBJ2-5, with D uncertain. With 3 bases removed from V and 3 bases from J, the gap between germline ends came to 14 bases. Germline V gene data show CDR1 as GTSNPN and CDR2 as SVGIG (reference sequence). This CDR3 contains 14 residues.

This clone was counted once. The chain recombines TRBV29-1 with TRBJ2-3; TRBD2 matches at 8 bases. The germline gives CDR1 SQVTM, CDR2 ANQGSEA. V shed 7 bases and J 3 bases; nucleotides not matched to a gene: 9. This CDR3 contains 14 residues. The CDR3: CSGGKGGRTDTQYF. In DNA form, the CDR3 reads TGCAGCGGAGGGAAGGGCGGGAGGACAGATACGCAGTATTTT.

This sequence joins TRBV6-5 and TRBJ1-3; 7 bases are a match to TRBD1. Germline V gives CDR1 MNHEY, CDR2 SVGAGI. The length of the CDR3 is 15 residues. J gave up 0 bases and V 5 bases, and 4 bases lay outside the gene matches. The CDR3: CASSRTGVSGNTIYF. Here the CDR3 DNA reads TGTGCCAGCAGTAGAACAGGGGTCTCTGGAAACACCATATATTTT.

V and J are TRBV5-5 and TRBJ2-2; 7 bases agree with TRBD2. Germline V CDR1 and CDR2: SGHKS, YYEKEE (reference sequence). The CDR3 runs 17 residues. The junction had 13 bases not matched to a gene; V was cut back by 3 bases and J by 5 bases. The CDR3 loop reads CASSSLQLVGGTGELFF. CDR3 DNA sequence: TGTGCCAGCAGCTCCCTACAATTAGTGGGGGGGACCGGGGAGCTGTTTTTT.

This chain connects TRBV4-2 to TRBJ1-2; D ambiguous. The ends were cut back, 0 bases at V and 0 bases at J, with 8 bases in the middle. The CDR3 consists of 15 residues. Per germline, CDR1 LGHNA and CDR2 YNFKEQ. The chain's CDR3 is CASSQERSANYGYTF. CDR3 in DNA: TGTGCCAGCAGCCAAGAACGTTCAGCTAACTATGGCTACACCTTC.

In this sample, this clone turned up a few times. The chain combines TRBV5-1 with TRBJ1-1; 9 bases align to TRBD1. The CDR3 spans 16 residues. Germline values: CDR1 SGHRS, CDR2 YFSETQ. The trim removed 4 bases at V and 0 bases at J, leaving 7 bases unmatched. The CDR3 nucleotides are TGCGCCAGCAGCCCCGGTGGGACAGGGATGAACACTGAAGCTTTCTTT. Translation: CASSPGGTGMNTEAFF.

Here the CDR3 reads CASSVVSGSYNEQFF. The CDR3 DNA sequence: TGTGCCAGCAGCGTAGTCAGCGGGTCATACAATGAGCAGTTCTTC. This chain connects TRBV9 to TRBJ2-1; the D gene is possibly TRBD2 (6 bases). The CDR3 totals 15 residues. Trimming stripped 0 bases from V and 4 bases from J, with 11 bases between. Germline V gives CDR1 SGDLS, CDR2 YYNGEE. Together with reference TRBV9 and TRBJ2-1, the CDR3 gives the full variable domain: DSGVTQTPKHLITATGQRVTLRCSPRSGDLSVYWYQQSLDQGLQFLIQYYNGEERAKGNILERFSAQQFPDLHSELNLSSLELGDSALYFCASSVVSGSYNEQFFGPGTRLTVL.

This clone was seen only a few times. The chain is built from TRBV19 and TRBJ1-2, with D hard to call. V was trimmed by 4 bases and J by 4 bases, leaving 10 bases between them. Germline V lookup: CDR1 LNHDA, CDR2 SQIVND (reference sequence). The CDR3 consists of 13 residues. The CDR3 here is CASSRGAGYGYTF. DNA of the CDR3: TGTGCCAGTAGTAGGGGAGCGGGCTATGGCTACACCTTC.

In this sample, this clone turned up a few times. The V gene is TRBV30, the J gene TRBJ2-4, with a weak D call TRBD1 (7 bases). Germline values: CDR1 GTSNPN, CDR2 SVGIG (reference sequence). V was clipped by 5 bases and J by 6 bases, with 17 bases between them. The CDR3 spans 14 residues. Written as DNA, the CDR3 is TGTGCCTGGTCGCAGGGGGGAGGAGGAAACATTCAGTACTTC. Its translation: CAWSQGGGGNIQYF.

The V gene is TRBV18, the J gene TRBJ1-2; TRBD1 agrees at 7 bases. The CDR3 is 15 amino acids. CDR1 is KGHSH, CDR2 LQKENI, per germline. V was pared by 3 bases and J by 4 bases, with 8 bases of the junction left unmatched. This chain's CDR3 is CASSPQGVKGYGYTF. For the CDR3, the DNA is TGTGCCAGCTCACCGCAGGGGGTCAAGGGCTATGGCTACACCTTC.

This clone has a handful of counts. The CDR3 nucleotides read TGTGCCAGCAGCGTGTTAGCATTCTCCTACGAGCAGTACTTC. The encoded protein is CASSVLAFSYEQYF. The V gene is TRBV9, the J gene TRBJ2-7; D is uncertain. Trimming took 2 bases from V and 0 from J, leaving 9 bases between them. CDR3 length: 14 amino acids. Germline lookup yields CDR1 SGDLS and CDR2 YYNGEE.

This clone was seen more than once but under ten times. The CDR3, as DNA: TGTGCCAGCCTCGTACAGACAGGCTACACCTTC. Amino acids: CASLVQTGYTF. The rearrangement uses TRBV2 and TRBJ1-2; D unresolved. Trimming left V 8 bases short and J 8 bases short, with 12 bases between. The CDR3 sequence is 11 residues long. Germline loops: CDR1 SNHLY, CDR2 FYNNEI.

This clone was counted between two and nine times. V is TRBV6-5 and J is TRBJ1-2; a possible D gene is TRBD1 (6 bases). With 4 bases removed from V and 6 bases from J, the gap between germline ends came to 18 bases. CDR1 is MNHEY, CDR2 SVGAGI, per germline. The CDR3 is 15 residues long. This CDR3 reads CASSFSGRRGDGYTF. The CDR3 DNA reads as TGTGCCAGCAGTTTCTCCGGACGCAGGGGAGATGGCTACACCTTC.

V usage is TRBV5-8 and J usage is TRBJ1-1; 7 bases map to TRBD1. Trimming at V came to 3 bases and at J to 1 base, leaving 6 bases not matched to a gene. This CDR3 region has 15 residues. The germline V gene has CDR1 SGHTS and CDR2 YDEGEE. The CDR3 loop reads CASSSQGFSNTEAFF. CDR3 DNA sequence: TGTGCCAGCAGCTCACAGGGGTTTTCGAACACTGAAGCTTTCTTT.

V gene TRBV28 combines with J gene TRBJ2-3, with a possible D match to TRBD2 (6 bases). V gave up 7 bases and J gave up 0 bases, with 14 bases separating them. The CDR3 consists of 15 residues. Germline CDR1 is MDHEN and CDR2 is SYDVKM. CDR3 amino acids: CASTAGGWSTDTQYF. For the CDR3, the DNA is TGTGCCAGCACTGCCGGGGGTTGGAGCACAGATACGCAGTATTTT.

This chain uses TRBV4-3 with TRBJ1-5; unclear D gene. The CDR3 is made up of 17 amino acids. Between the trimmed V and J ends, which lost 0 bases and 0 bases, there was a span of 12 bases. Germline V lookup: CDR1 LGHNA, CDR2 YSLEER. The CDR3 reads CASSQDYLADSNQPQHF. In nucleotides, the CDR3 is TGCGCCAGCAGCCAAGATTATTTGGCAGATAGCAATCAGCCCCAGCATTTT.

The sample holds one count of this clone. V usage is TRBV10-1 and J usage is TRBJ1-1; D unclear. V lost 6 bases and J 3 bases, leaving 17 bases between the germline ends. CDR1 is WNHNN and CDR2 is SYGVQD in the germline V gene (reference sequence). This CDR3 spans 15 amino acids. The CDR3 region has the DNA TGCGCCAGCAGCCCCGCCCGGGAAAAGGACACTGAAGCTTTCTTT. It translates to CASSPAREKDTEAFF.

The gene calls are TRBV28 and TRBJ2-5; TRBD2 matches 8 bases. The V gene's germline CDR1 is MDHEN and CDR2 SYDVKM. After removal of 2 bases from V and 4 bases from J, the junction contained 9 bases not matched to a gene. The CDR3 loop spans 16 amino acids. This chain's CDR3 is CASSLPGRAVRETQYF. CDR3 bases: TGTGCCAGCAGTTTACCCGGGAGGGCCGTTAGAGAGACCCAGTACTTC.

This clone was seen just once. Here the CDR3 DNA reads TGTGCCAGCAGCGACCAGGACAGGAACACTGAAGCTTTCTTT. This sequence encodes CASSDQDRNTEAFF. The V call is TRBV11-2, the J call TRBJ1-1; the D gene is possibly TRBD1 (6 bases). Germline loops: CDR1 SGHAT, CDR2 FQNNGV. The CDR3 has 14 amino acids. V lost 5 bases and J lost 1, with 11 bases in between.

The chain employs TRBV4-2 and TRBJ2-1; the D is unclear. The CDR3 has 15 residues. Germline values: CDR1 LGHNA, CDR2 YNFKEQ. Deletions cut 4 bases from V and 4 bases from J, with 14 bases between. The CDR3 region has the DNA TGTGCCAGCAGCCCCCCATCCGGAGCATACAATGAGCAGTTCTTC. The encoded protein is CASSPPSGAYNEQFF.

CDR3 loop: CAWSSVPYEQYF. CDR3 sequence (DNA): TGTGCCTGGAGTAGCGTACCCTACGAGCAGTACTTC. J is TRBJ2-7 and V is TRBV30; D is unresolved. This CDR3 is 12 amino acids long. The V gene lost 2 bases and the J gene lost 2 bases, with 7 bases spanning the gap. Germline loops: CDR1 GTSNPN, CDR2 SVGIG (reference sequence).

The J gene is TRBJ2-2, the V gene TRBV7-3; D is possibly TRBD1 (5 bases). V was cut by 6 bases and J by 6 bases, with 8 bases left in between. Germline CDR1 is SGHTA and CDR2 is FQGTGA. This CDR3 is 12 amino acids long. The CDR3 region has the DNA TGTGCCAGCAGTAGGGGCGCCGGGGAGCTGTTTTTT. It is translated as CASSRGAGELFF.

CDR3 bases: TGTGCCAGCAGCCTAACAGGGAGAAACTATGGCTACACCTTC. As protein: CASSLTGRNYGYTF. The chain combines TRBV5-4 with TRBJ1-2; maybe TRBD1 (6 bases). Per germline, CDR1 SGHNT and CDR2 YYREEE (reference sequence). The V end lost 4 bases, the J end lost 2 bases, and 12 bases lay between the germline ends. CDR3 length: 14 amino acids.

The chain employs TRBV27 and TRBJ1-6; tentative D call: TRBD1 (5 bases). The CDR3 length is 20 residues. The germline V and J ends were trimmed by 4 bases and 0 bases, with 22 bases remaining between them. CDR1 is MNHEY, CDR2 SMNVEV, per germline (reference sequence). The CDR3 spells CASSSGGVFLYSSYNSPLHF. The CDR3 DNA reads as TGTGCCAGCAGTTCGGGGGGGGTGTTTTTATACAGCTCCTATAATTCACCCCTCCACTTT.

The V and J genes are TRBV27 and TRBJ2-7; TRBD1 matches 8 bases. Germline trimming cut 3 bases from V and 4 bases from J; bases unmatched to any gene: 5. Germline assignment: CDR1 MNHEY and CDR2 SMNVEV (reference sequence). The CDR3 is made up of 14 amino acids. The chain's CDR3 is CASSFGRGRYEQYF. The CDR3 DNA is TGTGCCAGCAGTTTCGGCAGGGGGCGATACGAGCAGTACTTC.

Only a few counts were recorded for this clone. The rearrangement uses TRBV19 and TRBJ2-2, with D possibly matching TRBD1 (6 bases). The V gene's germline CDR1 is LNHDA and CDR2 SQIVND (reference sequence). Trimming removed 10 bases from V and 1 base from J, with 19 bases in between. The CDR3 has 16 residues. CDR3 sequence: CATCPSGHRNTGELFF. CDR3 DNA: TGTGCCACGTGTCCCTCGGGACACAGGAACACCGGGGAGCTGTTTTTT.

V and J are TRBV30 and TRBJ2-3; perhaps TRBD2 as D (6 bases). V lost 6 bases and J lost 2, with 15 bases in between. This CDR3 is built from 14 residues. The germline CDR1 and CDR2 sequences are GTSNPN and SVGIG (reference sequence). The CDR3 DNA is TGTGCCTGTAGCGCGGGGCGGGCCACAGATACGCAGTATTTT. It encodes CACSAGRATDTQYF.